This T cell receptor (beta chain) was found in a study of read filtering for tumor transcriptome and immune sequencing. General study results and limits: Correlation between methods rose after single-read clonotypes were removed.

This library used around 400 ng RNA and molecular barcoded adaptors spanning alpha/delta and beta/gamma chains. Each CDR3 protein gets one entry after TCRdb re-called the reads with MiXCR. The table lists over 35,000 distinct CDR3 sequences, about an eighth of them singletons. This clonotype was recorded at least ten times. Its antigen is undetermined. Bone marrow was sampled from every patient at the time of active disease. The sample comprised a population of CD138-negative cells sorted from bone marrow. The sequence derives from a donor over 35 with multiple myeloma.

CDR3 region: CSARLSSADTQYF. The CDR3 bases are TGCAGTGCTAGATTGTCTAGCGCAGATACGCAGTATTTT. The chain employs TRBV20-1 and TRBJ2-3; D may be TRBD2 (6 bases). V lost 2 bases and J 4 bases, leaving 10 bases between the germline ends. Germline CDR1 reads DFQATT; CDR2 reads SNEGSKA (reference sequence). The CDR3 loop spans 13 amino acids.